This record looks at one T cell receptor (beta chain) sequence and its context. What antigen it recognizes has not been identified. Within one base of it there is no much larger clone, and no base qualities were kept. The sample's time point label, decoded: baseline before oral tofacitinib. Peripheral blood and lesional scalp punch biopsies were obtained from patients with alopecia areata. After PBMCs were isolated by density centrifugation and stained for CD3, CD4 and CD8, a FACSAria was used to sort CD4+ and CD8+ T cells. According to the germline V gene, CDR1 reads SGHTA and CDR2 reads FQGNSA. The CDR3 holds 13 amino acids from the cysteine to the phenylalanine. Only the CDR3 portion is preserved as DNA: 39 bases, with reading frame beginning at the first base. Trimming takes 4 bases from V and 13 bases from J, and the germline ends sit 14 bases apart. This entry is derived from a study of CD8+ T cells in alopecia areata (dated by TCRdb to the late 2010s). A note on the overall study: The treated patients, all with moderate-to-severe alopecia areata, were enrolled in an open-label pilot trial of oral tofacitinib given at 5 to 10 mg twice daily. Patients stayed on tofacitinib for 6 to 18 months and then had 6 months of follow-up off drug so that delayed response and recurrence could be assessed. To study T cell clonal expansion in alopecia areata, the researchers applied high-throughput TCRbeta sequencing to both the C3H/HeJ mouse model and human patients. Human TCRbeta sequencing covered scalp tissue and sorted CD4+ and CD8+ peripheral blood T cells from patchy and totalis/universalis alopecia areata patients and healthy controls. Biopsies were taken from tofacitinib-treated patients at baseline and at 4 and 24 weeks of treatment, and a later scalp biopsy was taken in several of the tofacitinib-treated patients. Scalp clonality was compared among normal scalp (n=4), patchy alopecia areata scalp (n=8), and alopecia totalis/universalis scalp (n=8). The RNA source kit depended on sample type: the PAXgene miRNA kit for fixed scalp, the miRNeasy kit for PBMCs, and the RNeasy kit for mouse skin. Amplification of TCRbeta CDR3 regions was done by immunoSEQ multiplex PCR using 35 Vbeta forward primers and 13 Jbeta reverse primers.

General conclusions and limits of the study: TCR sequences shared between patients were less clear than in mice, possibly partly because of HLA diversity in the patient population. Compared with normal scalp, lesional scalp, particularly in alopecia totalis/universalis, had higher clonality and more expanded CD8+ clones, which suggests antigenic drive. Unlike mouse skin, which is dominated by gammadelta T cells, normal human skin has resident alphabeta T cells that are also sequenced, and this complicates analysis of the scalp TCR repertoire.

Receptor amplification or capture employed the immunoSEQ multiplex PCR assay. RNA was extracted from all samples and reverse transcribed into cDNA as template for TCR sequencing. First-strand cDNA was synthesized with SuperScript III using a 2:1 mix of oligo-dT and random hexamers. A synthetic immune receptor repertoire was used to gauge amplification bias, and whatever bias remained was removed computationally. The original pipeline was this. After raw reads were preprocessed to remove errors, the CDR3 was defined following IMGT conventions as running from the conserved cysteine to phenylalanine. Clonality was calculated as 1 minus Shannon entropy normalized by log2 of the number of productive unique TCRs. CD4 or CD8 identity of scalp clones was inferred by cross-referencing scalp TCRbeta sequences with sorted blood CD4 and CD8 repertoires. Here the immuneACCESS table is served through TCRdb, limited to in-frame sequences with V and J called. Missing clones are a known gap in these copies; in checked studies unresolved V genes cover under half, and the rest lacks a known reason. The V and J calls and clone size are taken from that table; D and trimming were inferred from the DNA. The table for this sample lists about 150,000 clones; around 50% of them were counted only once. The ten largest clones capture nearly 6.5% of the sample.

The TCR was taken from a human donor with alopecia areata. The rearranged chain carries TRBV7-2 and TRBJ2-6; the D gene is perhaps TRBD1, from 8 matching bases. This specimen was CD4+ T cells sorted from blood, taken at week 0. The CDR3 sequence is CASSSTGEGVLTF. The DNA sequence reads TGTGCCAGCAGCTCGACAGGGGAGGGGGTCCTGACTTTC.